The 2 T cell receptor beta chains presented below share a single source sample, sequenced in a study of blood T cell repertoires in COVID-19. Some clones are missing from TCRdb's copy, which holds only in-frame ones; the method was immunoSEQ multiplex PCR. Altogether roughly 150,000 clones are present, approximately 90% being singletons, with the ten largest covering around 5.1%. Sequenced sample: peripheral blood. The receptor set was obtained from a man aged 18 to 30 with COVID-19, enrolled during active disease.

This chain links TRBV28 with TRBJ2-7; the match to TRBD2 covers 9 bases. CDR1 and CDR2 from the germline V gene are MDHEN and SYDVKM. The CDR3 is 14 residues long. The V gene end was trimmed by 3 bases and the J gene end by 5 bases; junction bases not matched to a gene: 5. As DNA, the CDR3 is TGTGCCAGCAGTTTTAGCGGGAGAAAAAACGAGCAGTACTTC. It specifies CASSFSGRKNEQYF.

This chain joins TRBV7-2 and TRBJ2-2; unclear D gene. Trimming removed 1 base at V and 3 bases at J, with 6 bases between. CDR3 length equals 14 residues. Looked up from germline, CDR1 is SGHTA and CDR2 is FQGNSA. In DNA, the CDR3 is TGTGCCAGCAGCTTAGGATGGCACACCGGGGAGCTGTTTTTT. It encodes CASSLGWHTGELFF. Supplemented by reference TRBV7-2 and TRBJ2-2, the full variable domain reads GAGVSQSPSNKVTEKGKDVELRCDPISGHTALYWYRQSLGQGLEFLIYFQGNSAPDKSGLPSDRFSAERTGGSVSTLTIQRTQQEDSAVYLCASSLGWHTGELFFGEGSRLTVL.